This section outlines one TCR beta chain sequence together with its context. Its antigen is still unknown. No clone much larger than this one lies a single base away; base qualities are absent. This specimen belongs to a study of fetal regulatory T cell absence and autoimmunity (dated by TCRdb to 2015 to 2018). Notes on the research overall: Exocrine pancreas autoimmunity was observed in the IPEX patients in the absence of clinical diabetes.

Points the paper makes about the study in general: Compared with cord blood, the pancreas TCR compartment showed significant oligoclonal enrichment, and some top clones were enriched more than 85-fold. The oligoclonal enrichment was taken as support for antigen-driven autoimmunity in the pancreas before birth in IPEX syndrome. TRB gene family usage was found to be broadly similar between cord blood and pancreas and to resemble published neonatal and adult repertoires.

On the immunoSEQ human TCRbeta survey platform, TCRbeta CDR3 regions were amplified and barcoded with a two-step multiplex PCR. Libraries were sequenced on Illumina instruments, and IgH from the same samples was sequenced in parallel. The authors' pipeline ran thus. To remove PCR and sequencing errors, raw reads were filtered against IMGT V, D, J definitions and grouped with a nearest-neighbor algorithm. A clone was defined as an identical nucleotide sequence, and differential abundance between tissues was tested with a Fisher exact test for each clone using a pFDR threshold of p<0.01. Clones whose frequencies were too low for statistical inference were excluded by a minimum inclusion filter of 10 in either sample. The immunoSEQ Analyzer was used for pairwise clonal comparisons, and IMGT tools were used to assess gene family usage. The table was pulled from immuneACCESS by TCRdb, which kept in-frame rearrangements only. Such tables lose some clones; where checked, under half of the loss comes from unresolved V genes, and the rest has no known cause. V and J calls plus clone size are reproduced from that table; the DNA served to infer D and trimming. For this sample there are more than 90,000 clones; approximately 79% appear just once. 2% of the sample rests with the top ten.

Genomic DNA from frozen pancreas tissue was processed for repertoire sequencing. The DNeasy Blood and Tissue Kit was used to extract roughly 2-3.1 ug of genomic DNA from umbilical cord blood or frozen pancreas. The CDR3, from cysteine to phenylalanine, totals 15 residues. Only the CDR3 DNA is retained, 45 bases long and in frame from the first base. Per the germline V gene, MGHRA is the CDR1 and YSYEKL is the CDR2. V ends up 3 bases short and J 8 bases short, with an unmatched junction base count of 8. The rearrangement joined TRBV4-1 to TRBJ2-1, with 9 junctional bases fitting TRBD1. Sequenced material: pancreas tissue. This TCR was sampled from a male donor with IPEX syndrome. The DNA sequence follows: TGCGCCAGCAGCCACCGAGAGGGACAGGGTCATGAGCAGTTCTTC. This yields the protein CASSHREGQGHEQFF.